This T cell receptor beta chain originates from a study of T cells in Graves' hyperthyroidism and ophthalmopathy. This clonotype was recorded a few times. Its cognate antigen is unknown. RNA transcripts served as the template for amplifying TCR beta CDR3 regions. Primed by the HTBI set, a first-round RT-PCR was run on the TCR CDR3. MiXCR, run by TCRdb on the multiplex PCR reads, gives a single entry per CDR3 protein. The table has a few hundred thousand distinct CDR3 sequences, approximately 15% seen once; the top ten hold 15% to 20%. The V gene's germline CDR1 is LNHDA and CDR2 SQIVND (reference sequence). The J segment lost 4 bases and the V segment lost 10 bases, leaving 16 bases of the junction unmatched. The CDR3 extends over 16 amino acids. Study conclusions and caveats: Before onset, ophthalmopathy was predicted by the model a median around 6.5 months earlier.

J is TRBJ1-2 and V is TRBV19, with TRBD1 matching 9 bases. This TCR was sampled from a woman aged 18-35 years with Graves' hyperthyroidism. The sample comprised blood. As DNA, the CDR3 is TGTGCCACCACTTTTCCGGGACAGGGATCGAGCTATGGCTACACCTTC. Protein sequence: CATTFPGQGSSYGYTF.